These 30 T cell receptor beta chains were all obtained from the same sample, sequenced in a study of T cell changes during pregnancy in multiple sclerosis. The protocol was immunoSEQ multiplex PCR, while the TCRdb copy is restricted to in-frame clones and leaves out a portion. The sample includes roughly 40,000 clones, less than 90% seen only once; the top ten take 0.55% to 0.75%. Source: CD4+ T cells from peripheral blood mononuclear cells, taken before pregnancy. The receptors derive from a female donor with multiple sclerosis, enrolled in a pregnancy study.

The rearrangement links TRBV30 to TRBJ2-7; 13 positions agree with TRBD2. The J segment lost 9 bases and the V segment lost 2 bases, leaving 7 bases of the junction unmatched. The CDR3 loop spans 14 amino acids. Germline V gives CDR1 GTSNPN, CDR2 SVGIG (reference sequence). CDR3 loop: CAWSSTSGRATQYF. DNA for the CDR3: TGTGCCTGGAGTTCAACTAGCGGGAGGGCCACGCAGTACTTC.

As to this clone: One end of the junction fails to match germline, which may point to a read error. The gene calls are TRBV7-8 and TRBJ2-1; perhaps TRBD2 as D (7 bases). The CDR3 totals 14 residues. CDR1 SGHVS and CDR2 FQNEAQ come from the germline V gene. CDR3 nucleotides: TGTGCCAGCAGCACCCTAGACAGAGTAAGGGGGGGGGTCTTC. Translating gives CASSTLDRVRGGVF.

The CDR3 loop reads CTSSQEGAIKPESSTGELFF. DNA of the CDR3: TGCACCAGCAGCCAAGAAGGGGCAATTAAGCCGGAGTCCTCGACCGGGGAGCTGTTTTTT. The V and J genes are TRBV1 and TRBJ2-2; the D call of TRBD1 is as the table states it, not checked on the DNA. TRBV1 is an annotated pseudogene. The CDR3 totals 20 residues.

The chain's CDR3 is CASSGAYSNQPQHF. As DNA, the CDR3 is TGCGCCAGCAGTGGTGCCTATAGCAATCAGCCCCAGCATTTT. This rearrangement joins TRBV10-2 to TRBJ1-5; D gene unclear. This CDR3 spans 14 amino acids. Trimming took off 4 bases at V and 0 bases at J, with 7 bases between the two ends. Germline-derived CDR1 and CDR2 are WSHSY and SAAADI.

The chain recombines TRBV6-1 with TRBJ2-1; D possibly corresponds to TRBD2 (5 bases). This CDR3 is built from 15 residues. Per germline, CDR1 MNHNS and CDR2 SASEGT. The ends were cut back, 4 bases at V and 7 bases at J, with 17 bases in the middle. The CDR3 coding sequence is TGTGCCAGCAGTGGGGTAGCGAGTTTCGGGAATGAGCAGTTCTTC. It translates to CASSGVASFGNEQFF.

The sample holds one count of this clone. The chain recombines TRBV7-3 with TRBJ1-6; D is undetermined. CDR3 length: 12 residues. V was trimmed by 2 bases and J by 7 bases, leaving 3 bases between them. Germline lookup yields CDR1 SGHTA and CDR2 FQGTGA. In DNA, the CDR3 is TGTGCCAGCAGCTTACAGAATTCACCCCTCCACTTT. It translates to CASSLQNSPLHF.

The chain has TRBV5-1 and TRBJ2-7, with TRBD2 matching 8 bases. The V and J ends lost 4 bases and 5 bases, in that order; junction bases with no gene match: 8. CDR1 SGHRS and CDR2 YFSETQ come from the germline V gene. The CDR3 has 14 residues. The CDR3 region has the DNA TGCGCCAGCAGCCGGGGGGGCCCCGAGGACGAGCAGTACTTC. Translated: CASSRGGPEDEQYF.

The J gene is TRBJ2-5, the V gene TRBV5-8, with a possible D match to TRBD2 (6 bases). Between the trimmed V and J ends, which lost 2 bases and 5 bases, there was a span of 16 bases. The CDR3 runs to 15 residues. From germline, CDR1 is SGHTS and CDR2 YDEGEE. The DNA for the CDR3 is TGTGCCAGCAGCTTAGTTGTACCCGGAGGGGAGACCCAGTACTTC. It yields the protein CASSLVVPGGETQYF. Looking up the rest from reference TRBV5-8 and TRBJ2-5 gives the full variable domain: EAGVTQSPTHLIKTRGQQATLRCSPISGHTSVYWYQQALGLGLQFLLWYDEGEERNRGNFPPRFSGRQFPNYSSELNVNALELEDSALYLCASSLVVPGGETQYFGPGTRLLVL.

The chain links TRBV18 to TRBJ2-3; 9 bases map to TRBD2. CDR1 and CDR2 (germline): KGHSH, LQKENI. V dropped 3 bases and J dropped 5; count of bases not matched to a gene: 0. CDR3 size: 13 residues. Here the CDR3 DNA reads TGTGCCAGCTCACCGACTAGCGGAGATACGCAGTATTTT. It encodes CASSPTSGDTQYF.

The chain employs TRBV18 and TRBJ1-1; D gene unclear. Germline lookup yields CDR1 KGHSH and CDR2 LQKENI. The CDR3 length is 16 residues. The V and J ends lost 3 bases and 1 base respectively, with 15 bases between them. The CDR3 DNA reads as TGTGCCAGCTCACCTATCTCGCAATCGGGGAACACTGAAGCTTTCTTT. This codes for CASSPISQSGNTEAFF. The full variable domain, completed using reference TRBV18 and TRBJ1-1, is NAGVMQNPRHLVRRRGQEARLRCSPMKGHSHVYWYRQLPEEGLKFMVYLQKENIIDESGMPKERFSAEFPKEGPSILRIQQVVRGDSAAYFCASSPISQSGNTEAFFGQGTRLTVV.

V gene TRBV30 combines with J gene TRBJ2-7; D is perhaps TRBD2 (6 bases). This CDR3 has 12 residues. Germline V gene lookup returns CDR1 GTSNPN and CDR2 SVGIG (reference sequence). V was pared by 0 bases and J by 6 bases, with 9 bases between. In DNA, the CDR3 is TGTGCCTGGAGTGTATTGGGGGGCGAGCAGTACTTC. Its protein is CAWSVLGGEQYF.

The chain uses TRBV6-1 and TRBJ1-3, with a possible D match to TRBD1 (5 bases). The V end lost 7 bases, the J end lost 3 bases, and 13 bases lay between the germline ends. CDR1 is MNHNS and CDR2 is SASEGT in the germline V gene. The CDR3 length is 14 residues. The CDR3 DNA follows: TGTGCCAGCACCAGGGAGGTAATTGGAAACACCATATATTTT. Its protein product is CASTREVIGNTIYF.

The rearrangement links TRBV7-9 to TRBJ1-2, with D possibly TRBD1 on 6 matching bases. The V end lost 8 bases, the J end lost 6 bases, and 16 bases lay between the germline ends. There are 13 residues in the CDR3. Germline V gene lookup returns CDR1 SEHNR and CDR2 FQNEAQ (reference sequence). The CDR3 sequence: CASHPRGADGYTF. As DNA, the CDR3 is TGTGCCAGCCACCCTCGGGGGGCGGATGGCTACACCTTC.

The chain couples TRBV5-6 to TRBJ2-7; TRBD1 matches 12 bases. CDR1 SGHDT and CDR2 YYEEEE come from the germline V gene. The CDR3 length is 16 residues. Trimming removed 3 bases from V and 4 bases from J; junction bases left unmatched: 8. In DNA, the CDR3 is TGTGCCAGCAGCTCGACGCCGGGACAGGGGGCATACGAGCAGTACTTC. Translated: CASSSTPGQGAYEQYF. The full variable domain, with the rest looked up from reference TRBV5-6 and TRBJ2-7, is DAGVTQSPTHLIKTRGQQVTLRCSPKSGHDTVSWYQQALGQGPQFIFQYYEEEERQRGNFPDRFSGHQFPNYSSELNVNALLLGDSALYLCASSSTPGQGAYEQYFGPGTRLTVT.

The chain employs TRBV6-5 and TRBJ2-7, with D maybe TRBD2 (5 bases). The CDR3 contains 15 residues. Germline V gene lookup returns CDR1 MNHEY and CDR2 SVGAGI. V lost 6 bases and J 3 bases, leaving 18 bases between the germline ends. CDR3 sequence (DNA): TGTGCCAGCAGGGATACGACGGGAACGGGCTACGAGCAGTACTTC. It is translated as CASRDTTGTGYEQYF.

The rearrangement joins TRBV6-7 to TRBJ2-7, with TRBD2 identical over 8 bases. TRBV6-7 has ORF status, its function being uncertain. The CDR3 sequence is 17 residues long. Trimming cost V 5 bases and J 4 bases; bases outside gene matches: 16. CDR3 loop: CASSPFPAGGLLYEQYF. CDR3 in DNA: TGTGCCAGCAGTCCCTTCCCTGCGGGGGGCCTCCTTTACGAGCAGTACTTC.

This clone was observed once. The chain uses TRBV9 and TRBJ1-2; tentatively, D is TRBD1 (5 bases). The V gene's germline CDR1 is SGDLS and CDR2 YYNGEE. This CDR3 has 14 amino acids. Trimming took off 1 base at V and 2 bases at J, with 9 bases between the two ends. The CDR3 spells CASSVSEGNYGYTF. In DNA, the CDR3 is TGTGCCAGCAGCGTATCGGAGGGGAACTATGGCTACACCTTC.

The chain has TRBV25-1 and TRBJ2-2, with 8 bases aligning to TRBD2. CDR1 MGHDK and CDR2 SYGVNS come from the germline V gene. The J segment lost 12 bases and the V segment lost 2 bases, leaving 17 bases of the junction unmatched. This CDR3 is 17 amino acids long. CDR3 amino acids: CASSEARLAGPGVKLFF. For the CDR3, the DNA is TGTGCCAGCAGTGAAGCCCGGCTAGCGGGCCCGGGCGTGAAGCTGTTTTTT.

The genes are TRBV9 and TRBJ2-7; the match to TRBD1 covers 11 bases. V trimming: 3 bases; J trimming: 5 bases; junction bases outside the gene matches: 4. Germline V CDR1 and CDR2: SGDLS, YYNGEE. The CDR3 spans 14 residues. The CDR3 protein is CASSEAGQGDEQYF. The CDR3 DNA follows: TGTGCCAGCAGCGAGGCGGGACAGGGGGACGAGCAGTACTTC.

The J gene is TRBJ1-1, the V gene TRBV6-1, with 8 bases matching TRBD1. Germline assignment: CDR1 MNHNS and CDR2 SASEGT. The CDR3 covers 14 residues. J lost 1 base, V lost 7 bases, and 5 bases had no gene match. The CDR3 DNA follows: TGTGCCAGCACTCAGGGGGCCTCGAACACTGAAGCTTTCTTT. This translates into CASTQGASNTEAFF.

In DNA form, the CDR3 reads TGTGCCAGCAGTCTGCAGTATAACTATGGCTACACCTTC. Amino acids: CASSLQYNYGYTF. This chain uses TRBV27 with TRBJ1-2; unclear D gene. Germline V gene lookup returns CDR1 MNHEY and CDR2 SMNVEV (reference sequence). The V end lost 5 bases, the J end lost 1 base, and 8 bases lay between the germline ends. The CDR3 totals 13 residues.

The chain recombines TRBV7-3 with TRBJ2-2, with D perhaps matching TRBD1 (5 bases). CDR1 is SGHTA, CDR2 FQGTGA, per germline. The CDR3 extends over 16 amino acids. The ends were cut back, 5 bases at V and 6 bases at J, with 19 bases in the middle. CDR3 sequence (DNA): TGTGCCAGCAGCGCCCCTGGGTCAGGGCGAGCCGGGGAGCTGTTTTTT. As protein: CASSAPGSGRAGELFF.

The chain couples TRBV5-1 to TRBJ1-1; perhaps TRBD1 as D (5 bases). V lost 7 bases, J lost 0 bases, and 22 bases lay in between. Per germline, CDR1 SGHRS and CDR2 YFSETQ. This CDR3 contains 17 residues. The CDR3 reads CASAPGRLIKMNTEAFF. The CDR3 DNA sequence: TGCGCCAGCGCCCCAGGGAGGCTGATAAAGATGAACACTGAAGCTTTCTTT. The full variable domain, with the rest looked up from reference TRBV5-1 and TRBJ1-1, is KAGVTQTPRYLIKTRGQQVTLSCSPISGHRSVSWYQQTPGQGLQFLFEYFSETQRNKGNFPGRFSGRQFSNSRSEMNVSTLELGDSALYLCASAPGRLIKMNTEAFFGQGTRLTVV.

This CDR3 is CASSYAGGPYNEQFF. In nucleotides, the CDR3 is TGTGCCAGCAGTTACGCCGGGGGGCCCTACAATGAGCAGTTCTTC. The genes are TRBV6-5 and TRBJ2-1; TRBD2 might be the D (7 bases). Trimming left V 2 bases short and J 2 bases short, with 10 bases between. Germline CDR1 and CDR2: MNHEY and SVGAGI. The CDR3 is 15 residues long.

In this sample, this clone turned up once. This sequence joins TRBV4-3 and TRBJ1-4, with a tentative D call TRBD1 (6 bases). The CDR3 is made up of 15 amino acids. Trimming shortened V by 4 bases and J by 4 bases, and 13 bases separated the two germline ends. Germline-derived CDR1 and CDR2 are LGHNA and YSLEER. CDR3 sequence: CASSLVTGSNEKLFF. The CDR3 coding sequence is TGCGCCAGCAGCCTCGTAACAGGGAGTAATGAAAAACTGTTTTTT.

The V and J genes are TRBV7-3 and TRBJ2-3; 8 positions agree with TRBD2. Germline assignment: CDR1 SGHTA and CDR2 FQGTGA. The length of the CDR3 is 17 residues. V lost 1 base and J lost 2; bases outside the gene matches: 8. DNA of the CDR3: TGTGCCAGCAGCTTAAACCCAGGCGGGGGGAACACAGATACGCAGTATTTT. Translated, it gives CASSLNPGGGNTDTQYF.

The sample holds a few counts of this clone. The rearrangement links TRBV18 to TRBJ2-7; 10 bases are shared with TRBD1. The CDR3 extends over 17 amino acids. Germline values: CDR1 KGHSH, CDR2 LQKENI. The V segment lost 5 bases and the J segment 5 bases; nucleotides outside the gene matches: 15. CDR3 protein: CASSFSPGQGRENEQYF. The CDR3 coding sequence is TGTGCCAGCTCATTTTCCCCGGGACAGGGGCGAGAGAACGAGCAGTACTTC.

This chain uses TRBV7-8 with TRBJ1-4; D remains ambiguous. CDR3 length: 16 residues. V lost 5 bases and J 8 bases, leaving 21 bases between the germline ends. Germline V gene lookup returns CDR1 SGHVS and CDR2 FQNEAQ. CDR3 loop: CASSPNRARAGEKLFF. The CDR3 DNA follows: TGTGCCAGCAGCCCAAACCGGGCCCGGGCGGGAGAAAAACTGTTTTTT.

The chain carries TRBV7-2 and TRBJ2-1; 10 bases match TRBD1. CDR3 length: 15 residues. V was clipped by 5 bases and J by 12 bases; unmatched bases: 13. In germline, CDR1 is SGHTA, CDR2 FQGNSA. This CDR3 is CASSPRDRGPTGQFF. The DNA for the CDR3 is TGTGCCAGCAGCCCCCGGGACAGGGGCCCCACCGGGCAGTTCTTC.

This chain joins TRBV11-3 and TRBJ2-2; TRBD1 matches 7 bases. There are 15 residues in the CDR3. CDR1 SGHNT and CDR2 YENEEA come from the germline V gene. The V segment lost 5 bases and the J segment 1 base; nucleotides outside the gene matches: 4. The CDR3 DNA reads TGTGCCAGCAGCCCGGGACAGAAGAACACCGGGGAGCTGTTTTTT. It is translated as CASSPGQKNTGELFF.